This record looks at one T cell receptor beta chain sequence and its context. The data stem from a study of blood T cell repertoires in COVID-19. The assay was immunoSEQ multiplex PCR, and TCRdb's table has in-frame clones only and misses some. The top ten clones hold around 4.6% of a sample with about 300,000 clones, 65% to 90% of them seen once. V was clipped by 5 bases and J by 3 bases; unmatched bases: 8. The CDR3 length is 15 residues. The V gene's germline CDR1 is SGHAT and CDR2 FQNNGV. The origin of this receptor is a man aged 30 to 39 who had recovered from COVID-19. V is TRBV11-2 and J is TRBJ2-3; 7 positions agree with TRBD1. The sequencing sample was made of PBMCs or T cells enriched from blood (not recorded which). DNA for the CDR3: TGTGCCAGCAGCCGGACCGGGACAGCTACAGATACGCAGTATTTT. Its protein is CASSRTGTATDTQYF.